This T cell receptor beta chain was captured by sequencing in a study of CD8 T cells in Susac syndrome. Findings and limits, study-wide: It was acknowledged by the study that relatively few individuals were included in its TCR sequencing and HLA analysis.

The V and J ends lost 1 base and 5 bases respectively, with 9 bases between them. The CDR3 extends over 12 amino acids. The germline V gene has CDR1 DFQATT and CDR2 SNEGSKA (reference sequence). TEMRA cells were FACS-enriched and CD8+ and CD4+ T cells negatively isolated. As to this clonotype: Antigen unknown.

Random hexamers were used to reverse transcribe an amount of about 0.5 to 1 ug RNA. One entry per CDR3 protein results from TCRdb running MiXCR on the immunoSEQ multiplex PCR reads. Of 70,000 to 100,000 distinct CDR3 sequences in the sample, 95% to 97% were seen once. The sequence was collected from a human donor with Susac syndrome. The V call is TRBV20-1, the J call TRBJ2-7; D remains ambiguous. Sample: CD8+ T cells from PBMCs. CDR3 DNA: TGCAGTGCTAGAGTTCCCCTCGACGAGCAGTACTTC. This translates into CSARVPLDEQYF.